The entry that follows covers one T cell receptor (beta chain) sequence. The data belong to a study of blood T cell repertoires in COVID-19. Profiled with immunoSEQ multiplex PCR; TCRdb holds only in-frame clones, not every one. The data contain approximately 190,000 clones, about nine tenths of them singletons. Germline-derived CDR1 and CDR2 are GTSNPN and SVGIG (reference sequence). This CDR3 is 15 amino acids long. Deletions cut 0 bases from V and 3 bases from J, with 11 bases between. The clonotype was recovered from a man between 65 and 85 years old with active or convalescent COVID-19. The chain joins TRBV30 to TRBJ2-2; perhaps TRBD2 as D (5 bases). The sample was peripheral blood. CDR3 in amino acids: CAWSVTGSDTGELFF. The CDR3, as DNA: TGTGCCTGGAGTGTAACGGGGTCGGACACCGGGGAGCTGTTTTTT. Full variable domain (remainder filled in from reference TRBV30 and TRBJ2-2): SQTIHQWPATLVQPVGSPLSLECTVEGTSNPNLYWYRQAAGRGLQLLFYSVGIGQISSEVPQNLSASRPQDRQFILSSKKLLLSDSGFYLCAWSVTGSDTGELFFGEGSRLTVL.